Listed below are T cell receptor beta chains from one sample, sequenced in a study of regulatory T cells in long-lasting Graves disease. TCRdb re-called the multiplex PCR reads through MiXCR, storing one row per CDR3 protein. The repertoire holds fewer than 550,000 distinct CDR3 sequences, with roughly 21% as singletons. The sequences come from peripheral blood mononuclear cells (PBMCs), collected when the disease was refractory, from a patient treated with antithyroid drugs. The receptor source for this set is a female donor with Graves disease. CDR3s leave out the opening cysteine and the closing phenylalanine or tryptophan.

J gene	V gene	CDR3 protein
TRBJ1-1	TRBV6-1	ASILRGGNTEAF
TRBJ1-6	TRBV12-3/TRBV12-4	ASRVVGDANSPLH
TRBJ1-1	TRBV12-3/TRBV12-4	ASTSGTGAF
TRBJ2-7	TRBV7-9	ASSLGGGLTPRDRVYEQY
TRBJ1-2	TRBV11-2	ASSNQGSYGYT
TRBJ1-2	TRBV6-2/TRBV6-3	ASSYRRSVGGYT
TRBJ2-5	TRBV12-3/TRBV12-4	ASGRQQETQY
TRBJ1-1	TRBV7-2	ASSFTITGETEAF
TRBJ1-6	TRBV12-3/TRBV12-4	ASSFTLLRDRGSPLH
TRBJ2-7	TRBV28	ASSLAAKPSEQY
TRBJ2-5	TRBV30	AWSAQETQY
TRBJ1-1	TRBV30	AWGDGAGAEAF
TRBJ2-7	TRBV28	ASSLYNYEQY
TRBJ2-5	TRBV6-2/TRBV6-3	ASSYGRGRETQY
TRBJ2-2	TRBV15	ATSGRTGGSSGELF
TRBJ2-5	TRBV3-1	ASSPVSRARQETQY
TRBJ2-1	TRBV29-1	SVGRPNEQF
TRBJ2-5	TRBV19	ASSLQGGDAPETQY
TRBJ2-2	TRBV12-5	ASGLVGSGSTNGELF
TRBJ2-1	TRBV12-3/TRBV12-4	ASSFIGYNEQF
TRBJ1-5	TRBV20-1	SARDYRDHNQPQH
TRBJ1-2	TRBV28	ASSLSDYGYT
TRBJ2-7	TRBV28	ASSLAVGPGYYEQY
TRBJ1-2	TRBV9	ASSPNSEGGYT
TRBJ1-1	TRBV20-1	SARVGGQLNTEAF
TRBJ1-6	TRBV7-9	ASTQGGPTNSPLH
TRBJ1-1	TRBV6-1	ASSISTENTEAF
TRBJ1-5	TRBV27	ASSPLGTGGNQPQH
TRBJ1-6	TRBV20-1	SARKAGLNNSPLH
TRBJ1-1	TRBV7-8	ASSLGARMGTEAF
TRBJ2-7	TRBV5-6	ASGFQGAYEQY
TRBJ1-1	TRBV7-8	ASSLELAAGMNTEAF
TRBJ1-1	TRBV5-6	ASSPDPGPTEAF
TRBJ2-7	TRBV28	ASRSLTGGRYEQY
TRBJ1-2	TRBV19	ASSINGGEDGYT
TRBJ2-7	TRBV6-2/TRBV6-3	ASSVGRTSVYEQY
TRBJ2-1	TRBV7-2	ASSRGLAGAAEQF
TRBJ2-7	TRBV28	ASSLGNYEQY
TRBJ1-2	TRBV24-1	ATSETGTGIYGYT
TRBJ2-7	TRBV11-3	ASSLTGGQYSYEQY